This TCR beta chain was sequenced during a study of T cell repertoires in cytomegalovirus infection (dated by TCRdb to about 2019). Turning to the overall study: Because public TCR beta signatures pointed to carriage of CMV infection together with the matching HLA type, the HLA type of each donor mattered for the analysis. The paper's findings and limits, for the study overall: The ex vivo response was dominated by HLA-C-restricted CMV-specific TCR beta clonotypes, which also provided the single most frequent clonotype in two of eight donors. In both this cohort and an independent approximately 350-donor cohort, the cumulative frequency of public TCR beta family members distinguished carriers of CMV infection plus the relevant HLA type.

The data were produced on an Illumina HiSeq 1500. The public reads were quality trimmed at Q25 with fastp and then assembled into clones with MiXCR by TCRdb, keeping productive beta chains. Rows are combined by CDR3 protein, so each entry shows the most common genes and DNA. Across this sample there are just over 300,000 distinct CDR3 sequences, with roughly 17% seen only once. The ten most abundant clones make up about 11% of the sample. The trim is 4 bases for V and 0 bases for J, with a gap of 9 bases between the germline ends. The CDR3 sequence holds 14 residues, the cysteine and phenylalanine included. Only CDR3 DNA is held: 42 bases, read in frame from base 1. The germline V gene sets CDR1 to SGHTA and CDR2 to FQGNSA. About this clonotype: It lacks a known antigen. Base qualities are not at hand, and no much larger clone is one base apart.

This TCR came from a human donor in good health (CMV status not recorded). Some clones in this sample may be carry-over from other donors' samples. Sequences were obtained from PBMCs. The rearranged chain carries TRBV7-2 and TRBJ1-2; the D segment cannot be called with confidence. The CDR3 reads CASSSVSANYGYTF. DNA sequence: TGTGCCAGCAGCTCGGTCAGTGCTAACTATGGCTACACCTTC.